The rows below give T cell receptor beta chains drawn from one sample of a study of blood T cell repertoires in COVID-19. This table comes from immunoSEQ multiplex PCR, and its TCRdb copy is limited to in-frame clones, with some not included. This repertoire shows about 33,000 clones, roughly nine tenths found once; its top ten account for over 20%. The material sequenced was peripheral blood. These receptors were taken from a woman older than 75 with active or convalescent COVID-19. Each CDR3 is given with its conserved first and last residue. Each record gives: clone size, D gene, J gene, V gene, CDR3 protein, CDR3 DNA. D genes are given only for firm matches. Not all rows give a size; the values are once, few, many and, for expanded clones, a class.

abundance: -
d_gene: -
j_gene: TRBJ1-5
v_gene: TRBV15
CDR3aa: CATSRDPTEPQHF
CDR3nt: TGTGCCACCAGCAGAGACCCCACGGAGCCCCAGCATTTT

abundance: -
d_gene: TRBD1
j_gene: TRBJ1-5
v_gene: TRBV27
CDR3aa: CASSLRTGSNQPQHF
CDR3nt: TGTGCCAGCAGTTTACGGACAGGGAGCAATCAGCCCCAGCATTTT

abundance: -
d_gene: -
j_gene: TRBJ1-5
v_gene: TRBV7-9
CDR3aa: CASSPKGGNQPQHF
CDR3nt: TGTGCCAGCAGCCCGAAAGGAGGCAATCAGCCCCAGCATTTT

abundance: once
d_gene: -
j_gene: TRBJ2-7
v_gene: TRBV28
CDR3aa: CATGQMTYEQYF
CDR3nt: TGTGCCACGGGACAAATGACCTACGAGCAGTACTTC

abundance: -
d_gene: -
j_gene: TRBJ2-1
v_gene: TRBV6-1
CDR3aa: CASSVLLQGINVYNEQFF
CDR3nt: TGTGCCAGCAGTGTTCTACTTCAGGGAATAAATGTCTACAATGAGCAGTTCTTC

abundance: once
d_gene: -
j_gene: TRBJ1-1
v_gene: TRBV15
CDR3aa: CATSRRGQNTEAFF
CDR3nt: TGTGCCACCAGCAGACGGGGACAGAACACTGAAGCTTTCTTT

abundance: few
d_gene: -
j_gene: TRBJ2-1
v_gene: TRBV12-3/TRBV12-4
CDR3aa: CASGLFGANEQFF
CDR3nt: TGTGCCAGCGGCCTGTTTGGGGCGAATGAGCAGTTCTTC

abundance: -
d_gene: TRBD2
j_gene: TRBJ2-5
v_gene: TRBV7-2
CDR3aa: CASSPWGGTSVWETQYF
CDR3nt: TGTGCCAGCAGCCCGTGGGGGGGGACTAGCGTTTGGGAGACCCAGTACTTC

abundance: -
d_gene: -
j_gene: TRBJ1-4
v_gene: TRBV2
CDR3aa: CASSEGRSAEKLFF
CDR3nt: TGTGCCAGCAGTGAAGGGAGGTCGGCTGAAAAACTGTTTTTT

abundance: -
d_gene: TRBD1
j_gene: TRBJ1-6
v_gene: TRBV30
CDR3aa: CAWNQGQGASPLHF
CDR3nt: TGTGCCTGGAATCAGGGACAGGGGGCCTCACCCCTCCACTTT

abundance: -
d_gene: TRBD1
j_gene: TRBJ1-1
v_gene: TRBV5-1
CDR3aa: CASSSDRGGTEAFF
CDR3nt: TGCGCCAGCAGCTCCGACAGGGGGGGCACTGAAGCTTTCTTT

abundance: -
d_gene: TRBD1
j_gene: TRBJ1-4
v_gene: TRBV5-1
CDR3aa: CASSLRGDSRNEKLFF
CDR3nt: TGCGCCAGCAGCTTGAGGGGGGACAGCCGAAATGAAAAACTGTTTTTT

abundance: -
d_gene: -
j_gene: TRBJ1-5
v_gene: TRBV20-1
CDR3aa: CSASLGASMDQPQHF
CDR3nt: TGCAGTGCTAGTCTGGGGGCTAGTATGGATCAGCCCCAGCATTTT

abundance: -
d_gene: TRBD1
j_gene: TRBJ1-2
v_gene: TRBV6-5
CDR3aa: CASSYSDRGLNGYTF
CDR3nt: TGTGCCAGCAGTTACTCGGACAGGGGGCTGAATGGCTACACCTTC

abundance: -
d_gene: TRBD2
j_gene: TRBJ2-5
v_gene: TRBV3-1/TRBV3-2
CDR3aa: CASSQDKLAGVRETQYF
CDR3nt: TGTGCCAGCAGCCAAGATAAACTAGCGGGGGTGCGGGAGACCCAGTACTTC

abundance: -
d_gene: TRBD2
j_gene: TRBJ2-3
v_gene: TRBV15
CDR3aa: CATSRESGGAGADTQYF
CDR3nt: TGTGCCACCAGCAGAGAAAGCGGGGGGGCCGGAGCAGATACGCAGTATTTT

abundance: -
d_gene: -
j_gene: TRBJ2-7
v_gene: TRBV5-1
CDR3aa: CASSLEQLTYEQYF
CDR3nt: TGCGCCAGCAGCTTGGAACAGCTCACCTACGAGCAGTACTTC

abundance: -
d_gene: TRBD1
j_gene: TRBJ1-2
v_gene: TRBV10-1
CDR3aa: CASSAGGHYGYTF
CDR3nt: TGCGCCAGCAGTGCAGGGGGCCACTATGGCTACACCTTC

abundance: -
d_gene: -
j_gene: TRBJ2-5
v_gene: TRBV11-2
CDR3aa: CASSLAGRQETQYF
CDR3nt: TGTGCCAGCAGCTTAGCGGGGAGGCAAGAGACCCAGTACTTC

abundance: once
d_gene: -
j_gene: TRBJ2-6
v_gene: TRBV11-2
CDR3aa: CASSLGTSGANVLTF
CDR3nt: TGTGCCAGCAGCCTAGGGACATCTGGGGCCAACGTCCTGACTTTC

abundance: -
d_gene: TRBD2
j_gene: TRBJ2-1
v_gene: TRBV11-2
CDR3aa: CASSLRLAGYNEQFF
CDR3nt: TGTGCCAGCAGCTTAAGACTAGCGGGTTACAATGAGCAGTTCTTC

abundance: -
d_gene: TRBD1
j_gene: TRBJ1-5
v_gene: TRBV10-2
CDR3aa: CASSAPQGAPGNQPQHF
CDR3nt: TGCGCCAGCAGTGCCCCGCAGGGGGCGCCGGGCAATCAGCCCCAGCATTTT

abundance: -
d_gene: TRBD1
j_gene: TRBJ2-5
v_gene: TRBV7-8
CDR3aa: CASSLDPTGRGQETQYF
CDR3nt: TGTGCCAGCAGCTTAGACCCGACAGGGAGAGGACAAGAGACCCAGTACTTC

abundance: -
d_gene: -
j_gene: TRBJ1-1
v_gene: TRBV7-9
CDR3aa: CASSFKNTEAFF
CDR3nt: TGTGCCAGCAGCTTCAAGAACACTGAAGCTTTCTTT

abundance: once
d_gene: -
j_gene: TRBJ1-1
v_gene: TRBV3-1/TRBV3-2
CDR3aa: CASSHRGFITEAFF
CDR3nt: TGTGCCAGCAGCCACCGCGGGTTCATTACTGAAGCTTTCTTT

abundance: -
d_gene: -
j_gene: TRBJ1-4
v_gene: TRBV27
CDR3aa: CASSRQATNEKLFF
CDR3nt: TGTGCCAGCAGTCGACAGGCAACTAATGAAAAACTGTTTTTT

abundance: -
d_gene: -
j_gene: TRBJ1-2
v_gene: TRBV15
CDR3aa: CATSPGAHYGYTF
CDR3nt: TGTGCCACCAGCCCAGGGGCTCACTATGGCTACACCTTC

abundance: -
d_gene: -
j_gene: TRBJ2-5
v_gene: TRBV6-5
CDR3aa: CASREPGAGTQYF
CDR3nt: TGTGCCAGCAGAGAGCCTGGTGCGGGGACCCAGTACTTC

abundance: -
d_gene: TRBD1
j_gene: TRBJ2-1
v_gene: TRBV3-1/TRBV3-2
CDR3aa: CASSPRDRGYGEQFF
CDR3nt: TGTGCCAGCAGCCCCCGGGACAGGGGGTACGGTGAGCAGTTCTTC

abundance: -
d_gene: TRBD1
j_gene: TRBJ2-2
v_gene: TRBV27
CDR3aa: CASSLGQGARGGELFF
CDR3nt: TGTGCCAGCAGTCTCGGACAGGGGGCGCGGGGCGGGGAGCTGTTTTTT

abundance: -
d_gene: -
j_gene: TRBJ2-7
v_gene: TRBV18
CDR3aa: CASSPSAGPGYEQYF
CDR3nt: TGTGCCAGCTCACCAAGTGCAGGGCCCGGATACGAGCAGTACTTC

abundance: -
d_gene: TRBD1
j_gene: TRBJ2-3
v_gene: TRBV6-2/TRBV6-3
CDR3aa: CASSFSSGGTQYF
CDR3nt: TGTGCCAGCAGTTTTAGTTCAGGGGGTACGCAGTATTTT

abundance: -
d_gene: -
j_gene: TRBJ1-1
v_gene: TRBV9
CDR3aa: CASSVETRMNTEAFF
CDR3nt: TGTGCCAGCAGCGTAGAAACTAGGATGAACACTGAAGCTTTCTTT

abundance: -
d_gene: -
j_gene: TRBJ2-3
v_gene: TRBV21-1
CDR3aa: CASSNLASGSSTDTQYF
CDR3nt: TGTGCCAGCAGCAATTTGGCTAGCGGATCTAGCACAGATACGCAGTATTTT

abundance: -
d_gene: -
j_gene: TRBJ2-7
v_gene: TRBV7-9
CDR3aa: CASSLDGVSSYEQYF
CDR3nt: TGTGCCAGCAGCTTAGACGGGGTGAGCTCCTACGAGCAGTACTTC

abundance: -
d_gene: TRBD1
j_gene: TRBJ2-1
v_gene: TRBV27
CDR3aa: CASSSRTGVVGNEQFF
CDR3nt: TGTGCCAGCAGTTCAAGGACAGGTGTCGTAGGAAATGAGCAGTTCTTC

abundance: -
d_gene: -
j_gene: TRBJ2-1
v_gene: TRBV6-2/TRBV6-3
CDR3aa: CASSYSPDSGEQFF
CDR3nt: TGTGCCAGCAGTTACTCCCCGGACTCGGGTGAGCAGTTCTTC

abundance: -
d_gene: -
j_gene: TRBJ2-6
v_gene: TRBV9
CDR3aa: CASSVAVGDISGANVLTF
CDR3nt: TGTGCCAGCAGCGTAGCAGTAGGGGACATCTCTGGGGCCAACGTCCTGACTTTC

abundance: -
d_gene: -
j_gene: TRBJ2-3
v_gene: TRBV29-1
CDR3aa: CSVGQTSTDTQYF
CDR3nt: TGCAGCGTTGGACAGACTAGCACAGATACGCAGTATTTT

abundance: once
d_gene: TRBD2
j_gene: TRBJ2-1
v_gene: TRBV6-5
CDR3aa: CASSPQRGGYNEQFF
CDR3nt: TGTGCCAGCTCCCCCCAGCGGGGAGGGTACAATGAGCAGTTCTTC

abundance: -
d_gene: TRBD1
j_gene: TRBJ2-7
v_gene: TRBV4-1
CDR3aa: CASSQGVGQRSYEQYF
CDR3nt: TGCGCCAGCAGCCAAGGCGTGGGACAGCGATCCTACGAGCAGTACTTC